This TCR beta chain is from a study of T cells in Graves' hyperthyroidism and ophthalmopathy. Looking at the study overall: Upon initial diagnosis and before any treatment, peripheral blood was collected. Study conclusions and caveats: The authors' 13 V-J model separated ophthalmopathy from stable hyperthyroidism.

A lack of ophthalmopathy progression within 18 months defined stable Graves' hyperthyroidism. Fresh peripheral blood, around 10 ml of it, supplied the PBMCs. Comment on this clonotype: The antigen is undetermined.

RNA transcripts yielded amplified TCR beta CDR3 regions. RT-PCR in the first round (using the HTBI primer set) targeted the TCR CDR3. TCRdb fed the multiplex PCR reads into MiXCR, producing one record per CDR3 protein. The profile shows approximately 740,000 distinct CDR3 sequences, 11% to 15% of them singletons. The CDR3 extends over 17 amino acids. CDR1 SGHVS and CDR2 FNYEAQ come from the germline V gene. The trim removed 0 bases at V and 0 bases at J, leaving 3 bases unmatched. The specimen sequenced was blood. The rearrangement uses TRBV7-6 and TRBJ2-2; 8 nucleotides match TRBD2. The TCR was taken from a woman younger than 30 with Graves' hyperthyroidism. The CDR3 coding sequence is TGTGCCAGCAGCTTAGCGTCAGCGGGAGCGAACACCGGGGAGCTGTTTTTT. It specifies CASSLASAGANTGELFF.